Shown below are 18 T cell receptor beta chains from a single sample sequenced in a study of T cells in Graves' hyperthyroidism and ophthalmopathy. Template material for amplifying TCR beta CDR3 regions consisted of RNA transcripts. A set of HTBI primers served as the primers for a first-round RT-PCR of the TCR CDR3. TCRdb fed the multiplex PCR reads into MiXCR, producing one record per CDR3 protein. This table holds hundreds of thousands of distinct CDR3 sequences, approximately 26% found once. Material: blood. These receptor sequences come from a man in his forties with Graves' hyperthyroidism that later progressed to Graves' ophthalmopathy.

At least ten counts were recorded for this clonotype. V gene TRBV2 combines with J gene TRBJ2-4; no definite D call. The CDR3 is 12 residues long. V lost 1 base, J lost 6 bases, and 4 bases lay in between. Germline-derived CDR1 and CDR2 are SNHLY and FYNNEI. CDR3 in amino acids: CASSEGPNIQYF. In nucleotides, the CDR3 is TGTGCCAGCAGTGAAGGGCCAAACATTCAGTACTTC.

The rearrangement uses TRBV28 and TRBJ1-2; a possible D gene is TRBD1 (5 bases). The CDR3 totals 13 residues. V lost 2 bases and J 9 bases, leaving 13 bases between the germline ends. CDR1 is MDHEN, CDR2 SYDVKM, per germline. In DNA, the CDR3 is TGTGCCAGCAGTTTACGGGGGTATGAGAGCTACACCTTC. This codes for CASSLRGYESYTF.

This clonotype has at least ten counts. V usage is TRBV7-2 and J usage is TRBJ2-7, with 11 bases matching TRBD2. The CDR3 totals 15 residues. CDR1 SGHTA and CDR2 FQGNSA come from the germline V gene. The V gene end was trimmed by 5 bases and the J gene end by 5 bases; junction bases not matched to a gene: 8. CDR3 sequence reads: CASSPTSGSVDEQYF. CDR3 DNA sequence: TGTGCCAGCAGCCCCACTAGCGGGAGCGTGGACGAGCAGTACTTC.

This clonotype was found many times. The chain employs TRBV27 and TRBJ2-7; D possibly corresponds to TRBD1 (5 bases). CDR1 MNHEY and CDR2 SMNVEV come from the germline V gene (reference sequence). The CDR3 spans 16 residues. V lost 5 bases, J lost 3 bases, and 20 bases lay in between. CDR3 nucleotide sequence: TGTGCCAGCAGTCCCCATGGGCAGGGAAGCTTCTACGAGCAGTACTTC. This sequence encodes CASSPHGQGSFYEQYF.

This clonotype was detected many times. CDR3 in amino acids: CASSSSGMSTGELFF. CDR3 nucleotide sequence: TGTGCCAGCAGTTCTAGCGGGATGAGCACCGGGGAGCTGTTTTTT. J is TRBJ2-2 and V is TRBV2, with 9 bases that match TRBD2. The CDR3 totals 15 residues. Trimming cost V 5 bases and J 4 bases; bases outside gene matches: 5. The germline V gene has CDR1 SNHLY and CDR2 FYNNEI.

Only one count was recorded for this clonotype. The rearrangement uses TRBV6-4 and TRBJ2-5; 13 bases align to TRBD2. The CDR3 has 15 residues. V was clipped by 10 bases and J by 2 bases; unmatched bases: 7. Germline CDR1 MRHNA, CDR2 SNTAGT. CDR3 sequence reads: CAIRTSGSGQETQYF. The CDR3 bases are TGTGCCATCAGGACTAGCGGGAGTGGGCAAGAGACCCAGTACTTC.

The table lists this clonotype with many counts. The chain couples TRBV7-6 to TRBJ1-1, with D unclear. The CDR3 contains 13 residues. Germline V CDR1 and CDR2: SGHVS, FNYEAQ. Trimming shortened V by 1 base and J by 4 bases, and 7 bases separated the two germline ends. In DNA, the CDR3 is TGTGCCAGCAGCTTAGAGGTGGGCACTGAAGCTTTCTTT. It yields the protein CASSLEVGTEAFF.

This clonotype was recorded many times. This chain links TRBV6-1 with TRBJ1-2; no firm D call. CDR3 length: 13 residues. The germline V gene encodes CDR1 MNHNS and CDR2 SASEGT. V lost 0 bases and J 5 bases, leaving 7 bases between the germline ends. The CDR3 coding sequence is TGTGCCAGCAGTGAAGCGGAAGCTTATGGCTACACCTTC. It encodes CASSEAEAYGYTF.

This clonotype was observed many times. This rearrangement joins TRBV6-4 to TRBJ1-5; no clear D. Germline loops: CDR1 MRHNA, CDR2 SNTAGT. The CDR3 spans 16 residues. Trimming left V 3 bases short and J 1 base short, with 13 bases between. CDR3 residues: CASSEPHRSSNQPQHF. The CDR3 bases are TGTGCCAGCAGTGAGCCGCACAGATCAAGCAATCAGCCCCAGCATTTT.

The genes are TRBV28 and TRBJ2-7; D might be TRBD2 (6 bases). The germline gives CDR1 MDHEN, CDR2 SYDVKM. Trimming took off 5 bases at V and 4 bases at J, with 15 bases between the two ends. CDR3 size: 14 residues. CDR3 amino acids: CASSQPGLQYEQYF. The CDR3 DNA reads TGTGCCAGCAGTCAGCCGGGACTTCAGTACGAGCAGTACTTC.

This clonotype has ten or more counts. The J gene is TRBJ2-2, the V gene TRBV4-1, with a weak D call TRBD2 (6 bases). The CDR3 runs 18 residues. Germline-derived CDR1 and CDR2 are MGHRA and YSYEKL. With 0 bases removed from V and 4 bases from J, the gap between germline ends came to 18 bases. The chain's CDR3 is CASSQDQGGRIGTGELFF. In nucleotides, the CDR3 is TGCGCCAGCAGCCAAGACCAAGGAGGGAGGATCGGCACCGGGGAGCTGTTTTTT.

V and J are TRBV5-1 and TRBJ2-5; D possibly corresponds to TRBD1 (5 bases). The germline V gene has CDR1 SGHRS and CDR2 YFSETQ. Deletions cut 0 bases from V and 4 bases from J, with 13 bases between. The CDR3 loop spans 15 amino acids. The CDR3 bases are TGCGCCAGCAGCTTGGGACAGACTCGAGGAGAGACCCAGTACTTC. This codes for CASSLGQTRGETQYF.

This chain links TRBV24-1 with TRBJ2-5; D might be TRBD1 or TRBD2, each matching 6 bases. The CDR3 is 18 amino acids. From germline, CDR1 is KGHDR and CDR2 SFDVKD. V dropped 1 base and J dropped 2 bases, with 19 bases sitting between them. The CDR3 DNA is TGTGCCACCAGTGATTTCCGGGGGCCCGGGGACTTGCAAGAGACCCAGTACTTC. Translation gives CATSDFRGPGDLQETQYF.

This clonotype occurred many times. The chain recombines TRBV10-3 with TRBJ2-7; 12 nucleotides agree with TRBD2. The CDR3 spans 18 residues. V trimming: 3 bases; J trimming: 6 bases; junction bases outside the gene matches: 15. Germline V CDR1 and CDR2: ENHRY, SYGVKD. CDR3 sequence reads: CAISDSTSGSIPPTEQYF. CDR3 coding DNA: TGTGCCATCAGTGACTCGACTAGCGGGAGTATACCTCCTACCGAGCAGTACTTC.

This clonotype was counted many times. This chain uses TRBV6-2 or TRBV6-3 with TRBJ2-6; 9 bases line up with TRBD2. The V gene's germline CDR1 is MNHEY and CDR2 SVGEGT. With V trimmed by 3 bases and J by 1 base, 7 bases remained unmatched. The CDR3 contains 18 residues. CDR3 loop: CASSYGLARSSGANVLTF. The CDR3 nucleotides read TGTGCCAGCAGTTATGGACTAGCGCGATCATCTGGGGCCAACGTCCTGACTTTC.

The table lists this clonotype with many counts. The chain joins TRBV2 to TRBJ1-5; no clear D gene. Between the trimmed V and J ends, which lost 4 bases and 3 bases, there was a span of 10 bases. Germline CDR1 SNHLY, CDR2 FYNNEI. This CDR3 region has 14 residues. CDR3 in amino acids: CASSGGGANQPQHF. CDR3 DNA: TGTGCCAGCAGTGGGGGAGGCGCCAATCAGCCCCAGCATTTT.

In this sample, this clonotype turned up many times. The CDR3 nucleotides are TGTGCCAGCAGTTTAACTTGGACAGGACTAAGCAATCAGCCCCAGCATTTT. Residues: CASSLTWTGLSNQPQHF. V gene TRBV27 combines with J gene TRBJ1-5; the match to TRBD1 covers 7 bases. The CDR3 extends over 17 amino acids. After removal of 2 bases from V and 1 base from J, the junction contained 8 bases not matched to a gene. Germline V gene data show CDR1 as MNHEY and CDR2 as SMNVEV (reference sequence).

A single count supports this clonotype. The chain links TRBV5-1 to TRBJ2-7; 13 bases map to TRBD2. CDR1 and CDR2 from the germline V gene are SGHRS and YFSETQ. Trimming took 4 bases from V and 7 from J; bases not matched to a gene: 8. The length of the CDR3 is 15 residues. CDR3 DNA: TGCGCCAGCAGCGCCCGACTAGCGGGAGGCCAGGAGCAGTACTTC. This codes for CASSARLAGGQEQYF.